This T cell receptor (beta chain) is from a study of beta chain features in type 1 diabetes. The study's findings and limits: All four CD4+ subsets of Type 1 diabetes patients contained TCRB CDR3s that were moderately but significantly shorter. PCR might show a preference for shorter templates, equally across patients and controls.

Sequencing targeted expressed TCRB transcripts, as all isolated RNA had been reverse transcribed. Method: immunoSEQ multiplex PCR; TCRdb's copy keeps in-frame clones and lacks some. This table holds approximately 730,000 clones, around an eighth found once. CDR3 length equals 15 residues. Germline CDR1 is MNHEY and CDR2 is SVGAGI. The V gene end was trimmed by 6 bases and the J gene end by 2 bases; junction bases not matched to a gene: 7. This clone was seen a few times. Its specificity is unknown. Sequencing was done on a sample of naive CD4+ T cells from blood. The clonotype comes from a man aged 18 to 35 with type 1 diabetes. The V call is TRBV6-5, the J call TRBJ1-5, with 7 bases fitting TRBD1. CDR3 DNA: TGTGCCAGCAGACGTACAGGGGCGGGCAATCAGCCCCAGCATTTT. Translation: CASRRTGAGNQPQHF.